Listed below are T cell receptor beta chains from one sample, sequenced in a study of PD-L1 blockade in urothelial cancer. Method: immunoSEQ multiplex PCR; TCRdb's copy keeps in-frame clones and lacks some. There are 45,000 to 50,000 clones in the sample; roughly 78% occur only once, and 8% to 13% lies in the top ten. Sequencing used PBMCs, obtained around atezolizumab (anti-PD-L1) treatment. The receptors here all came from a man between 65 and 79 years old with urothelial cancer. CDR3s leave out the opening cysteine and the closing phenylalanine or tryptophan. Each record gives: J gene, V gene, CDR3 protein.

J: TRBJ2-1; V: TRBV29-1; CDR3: SVGGKRLAGGRRNEQF
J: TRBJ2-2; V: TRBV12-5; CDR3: ASGLLTGELF
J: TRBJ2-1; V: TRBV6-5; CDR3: ASSYAFDRVGNEQF
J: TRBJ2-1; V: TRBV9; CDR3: ASSVGTGTYNEQF
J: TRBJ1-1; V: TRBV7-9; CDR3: ASSLEDRESF
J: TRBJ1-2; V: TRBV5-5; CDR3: ASSFRVVVPGRFESYT
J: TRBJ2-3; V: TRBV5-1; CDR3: ASSLQASGSTDTQY
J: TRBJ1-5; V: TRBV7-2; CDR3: ASSLDGGFQPQH
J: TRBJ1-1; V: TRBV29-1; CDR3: SAIGQTEAF
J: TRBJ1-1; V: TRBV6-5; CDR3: ASGTGEVF
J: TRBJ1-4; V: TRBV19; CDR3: ASRLMVATNEKLF
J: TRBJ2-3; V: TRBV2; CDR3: ASSGLAGAPDTQY
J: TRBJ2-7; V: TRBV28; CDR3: ASLGSGPPTSGGTYEQY
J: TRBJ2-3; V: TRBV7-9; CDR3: ASSGQGGTDTQY
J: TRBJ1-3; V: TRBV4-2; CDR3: ASSPRGASSGNTIY
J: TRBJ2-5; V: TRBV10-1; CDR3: ASSTSGTGTQY
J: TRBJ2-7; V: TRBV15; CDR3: ATSRVQDRAGEQY
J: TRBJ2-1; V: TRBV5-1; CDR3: ASSLPLGGLAGGYNEQF
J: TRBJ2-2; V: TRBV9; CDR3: ASTQNLNLNTGELF
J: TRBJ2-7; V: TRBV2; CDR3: ASTLYEQY
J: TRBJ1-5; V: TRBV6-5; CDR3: ASRPILSNQPQH
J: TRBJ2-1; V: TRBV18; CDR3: ASSPGTRGWNEQF
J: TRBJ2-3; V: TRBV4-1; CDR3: ASSQDRENTQY
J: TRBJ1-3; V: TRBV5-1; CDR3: ASSLSQGSGNTIY
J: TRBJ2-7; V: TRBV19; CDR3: ASSMWVEYEQY
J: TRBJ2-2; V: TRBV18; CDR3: ASSRERQGAAPGELF
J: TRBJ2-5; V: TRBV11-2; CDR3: ASSLASVGTQY
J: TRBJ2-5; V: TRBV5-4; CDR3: ASSGNQETQY
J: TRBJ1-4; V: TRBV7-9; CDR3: ASRSGAHGGEKLF
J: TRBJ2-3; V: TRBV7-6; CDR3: ASSLASLAGTDTQY
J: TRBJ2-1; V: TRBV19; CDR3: ASSMATGKVSEQF